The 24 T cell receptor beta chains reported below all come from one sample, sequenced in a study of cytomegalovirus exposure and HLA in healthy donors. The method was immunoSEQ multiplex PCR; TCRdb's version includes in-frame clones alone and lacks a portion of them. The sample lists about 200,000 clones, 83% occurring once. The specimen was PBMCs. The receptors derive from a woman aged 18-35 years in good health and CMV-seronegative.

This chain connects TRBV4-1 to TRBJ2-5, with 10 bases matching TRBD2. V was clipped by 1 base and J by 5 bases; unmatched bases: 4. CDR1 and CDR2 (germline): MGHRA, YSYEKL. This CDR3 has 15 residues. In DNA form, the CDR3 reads TGCGCCAGCAGCCAAGGTCTAGCGGGAGAGGAGACCCAGTACTTC. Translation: CASSQGLAGEETQYF.

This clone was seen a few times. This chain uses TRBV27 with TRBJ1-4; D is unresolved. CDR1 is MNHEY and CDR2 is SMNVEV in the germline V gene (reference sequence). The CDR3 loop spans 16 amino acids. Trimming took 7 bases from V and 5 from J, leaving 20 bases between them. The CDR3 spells CASKSGRTVSNEKLFF. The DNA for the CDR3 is TGTGCCAGCAAGAGTGGACGGACGGTCTCGAATGAAAAACTGTTTTTT.

The DNA for the CDR3 is TGTGCCAGCAGTAAACAGGTCTCATCAGATACGCAGTATTTT. Translating it yields CASSKQVSSDTQYF. The rearrangement uses TRBV27 and TRBJ2-3; maybe TRBD1 (5 bases). The germline V gene has CDR1 MNHEY and CDR2 SMNVEV (reference sequence). Deletions cut 5 bases from V and 4 bases from J, with 13 bases between. The CDR3 totals 14 residues.

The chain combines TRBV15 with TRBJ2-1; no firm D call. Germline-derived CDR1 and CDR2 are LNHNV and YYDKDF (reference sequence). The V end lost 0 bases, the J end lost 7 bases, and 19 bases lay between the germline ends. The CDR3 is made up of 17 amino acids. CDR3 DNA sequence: TGTGCCACCAGCAGAGATCGGCCAACGGGTGTGCGTAATGAGCAGTTCTTC. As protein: CATSRDRPTGVRNEQFF.

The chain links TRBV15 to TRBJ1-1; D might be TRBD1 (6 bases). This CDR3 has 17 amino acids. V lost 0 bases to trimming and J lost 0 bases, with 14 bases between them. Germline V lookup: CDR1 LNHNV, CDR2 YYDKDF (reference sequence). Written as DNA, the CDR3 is TGTGCCACCAGCAGAGATTTCAGGGGACTTATGAACACTGAAGCTTTCTTT. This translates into CATSRDFRGLMNTEAFF.

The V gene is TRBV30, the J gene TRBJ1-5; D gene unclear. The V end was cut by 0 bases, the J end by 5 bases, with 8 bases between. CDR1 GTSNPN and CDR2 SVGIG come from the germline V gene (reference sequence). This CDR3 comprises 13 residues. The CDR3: CAWSVRQDQPQHF. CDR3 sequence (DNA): TGTGCCTGGAGTGTACGGCAGGATCAGCCCCAGCATTTT.

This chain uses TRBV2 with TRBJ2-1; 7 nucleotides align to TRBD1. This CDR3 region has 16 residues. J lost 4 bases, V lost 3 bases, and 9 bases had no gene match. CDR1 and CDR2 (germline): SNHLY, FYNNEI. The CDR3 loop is CASSEETGSLYNEQFF. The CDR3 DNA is TGTGCCAGCAGTGAGGAGACAGGGAGCCTATACAATGAGCAGTTCTTC.

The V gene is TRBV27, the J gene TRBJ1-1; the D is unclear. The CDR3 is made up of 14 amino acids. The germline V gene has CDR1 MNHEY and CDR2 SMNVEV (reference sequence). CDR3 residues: CATHSVNGHTEAFF. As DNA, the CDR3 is TGTGCGACCCATTCCGTCAACGGGCACACTGAAGCTTTCTTT.

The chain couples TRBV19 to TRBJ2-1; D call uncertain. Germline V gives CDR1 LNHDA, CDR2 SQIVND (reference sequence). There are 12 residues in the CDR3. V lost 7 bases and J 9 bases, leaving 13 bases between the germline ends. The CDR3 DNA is TGTGCCAGTACCGATCGGACGCTTGAGCAGTTCTTC. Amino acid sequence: CASTDRTLEQFF.

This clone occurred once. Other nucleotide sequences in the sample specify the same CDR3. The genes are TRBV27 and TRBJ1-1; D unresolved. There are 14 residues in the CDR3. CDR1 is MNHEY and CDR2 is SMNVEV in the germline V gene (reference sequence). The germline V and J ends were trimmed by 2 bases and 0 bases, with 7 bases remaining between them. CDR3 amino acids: CASSLSGMNTEAFF. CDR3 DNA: TGTGCCAGCAGTTTAAGCGGAATGAACACTGAAGCTTTCTTT.

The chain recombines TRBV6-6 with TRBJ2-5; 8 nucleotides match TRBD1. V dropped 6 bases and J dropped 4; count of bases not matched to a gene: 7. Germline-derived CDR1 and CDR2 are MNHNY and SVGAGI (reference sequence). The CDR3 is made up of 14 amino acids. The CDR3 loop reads CASSYRGVGETQYF. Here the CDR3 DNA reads TGTGCCAGCAGCTACAGGGGGGTAGGAGAGACCCAGTACTTC.

CDR3 in DNA: TGCGCCAGCAGTCAATCCCAGGCCAGAAAATTGAACACTGAAGCTTTCTTT. It specifies CASSQSQARKLNTEAFF. The genes are TRBV23-1 and TRBJ1-1; D is undetermined. TRBV23-1 is sorted into the ORF group, with uncertain function. The CDR3 loop spans 17 amino acids. V was trimmed by 0 bases and J by 0 bases, leaving 14 bases between them.

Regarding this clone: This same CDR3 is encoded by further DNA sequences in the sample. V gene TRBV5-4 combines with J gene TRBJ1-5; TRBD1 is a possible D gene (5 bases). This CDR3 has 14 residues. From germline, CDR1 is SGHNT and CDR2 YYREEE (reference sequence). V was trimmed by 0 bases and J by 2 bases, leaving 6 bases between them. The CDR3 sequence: CASSLGGGNQPQHF. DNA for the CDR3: TGTGCCAGCAGCTTGGGAGGGGGCAATCAGCCCCAGCATTTT.

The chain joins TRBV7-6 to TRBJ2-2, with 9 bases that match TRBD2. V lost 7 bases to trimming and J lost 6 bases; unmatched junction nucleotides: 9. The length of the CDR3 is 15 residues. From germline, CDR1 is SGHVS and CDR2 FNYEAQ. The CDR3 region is CASTQRLAGPGELFF. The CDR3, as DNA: TGTGCCAGCACCCAAAGGCTAGCGGGGCCCGGGGAGCTGTTTTTT.

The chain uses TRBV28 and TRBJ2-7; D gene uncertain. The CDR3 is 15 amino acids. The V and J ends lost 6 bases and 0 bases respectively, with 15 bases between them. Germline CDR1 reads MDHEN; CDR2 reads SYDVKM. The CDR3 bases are TGTGCCAGCAGCCCGGATGGCGCGAGCTCCTACGAGCAGTACTTC. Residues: CASSPDGASSYEQYF.

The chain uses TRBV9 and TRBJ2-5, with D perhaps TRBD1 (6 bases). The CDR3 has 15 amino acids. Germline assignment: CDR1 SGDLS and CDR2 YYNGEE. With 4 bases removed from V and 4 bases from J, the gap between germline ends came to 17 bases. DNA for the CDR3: TGTGCCAGCAGCCGGGACATAAAAAGGGTAGAGACCCAGTACTTC. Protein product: CASSRDIKRVETQYF.

Here the CDR3 DNA reads TGCGCCAGCAGCTTGGGGCTAGCGGGAGCGAGGGCCAACGTCCTGACTTTC. Protein sequence: CASSLGLAGARANVLTF. The chain is built from TRBV5-1 and TRBJ2-6, with 10 nucleotides matching TRBD2. Losses at the gene ends were 0 bases for V and 5 bases for J; bases not matched to a gene: 5. Looked up from germline, CDR1 is SGHRS and CDR2 is YFSETQ. CDR3 length: 17 amino acids.

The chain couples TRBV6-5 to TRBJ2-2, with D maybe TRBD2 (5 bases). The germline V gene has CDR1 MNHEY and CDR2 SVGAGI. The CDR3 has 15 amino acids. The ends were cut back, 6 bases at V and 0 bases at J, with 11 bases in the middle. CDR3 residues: CASSTSVANTGELFF. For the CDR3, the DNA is TGTGCCAGCAGCACTAGTGTCGCGAACACCGGGGAGCTGTTTTTT.

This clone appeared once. The CDR3: CASSRGLGQPQHF. CDR3 DNA: TGTGCCAGCAGCCGGGGGTTAGGACAGCCCCAGCATTTT. The genes are TRBV7-9 and TRBJ1-5; D is perhaps TRBD1 (5 bases). Trimming took off 5 bases at V and 7 bases at J, with 12 bases between the two ends. This CDR3 contains 13 residues. Germline CDR1 and CDR2: SEHNR and FQNEAQ (reference sequence).

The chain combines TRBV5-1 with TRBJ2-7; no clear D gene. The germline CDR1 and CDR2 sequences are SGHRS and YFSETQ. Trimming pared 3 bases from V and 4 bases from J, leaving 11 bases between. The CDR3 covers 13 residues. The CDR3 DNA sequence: TGCGCCAGCAGCTCTATGACACCGTACGAGCAGTACTTC. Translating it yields CASSSMTPYEQYF.

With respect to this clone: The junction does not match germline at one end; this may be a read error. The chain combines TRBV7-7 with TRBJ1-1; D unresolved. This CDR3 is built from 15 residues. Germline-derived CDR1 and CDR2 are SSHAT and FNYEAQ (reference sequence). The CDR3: CASSPLTPWNTEAFF. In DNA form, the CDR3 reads TGTGCTAGCAGCCCGTTGACACCCTGGAACACTGAAGCTTTCTTT.

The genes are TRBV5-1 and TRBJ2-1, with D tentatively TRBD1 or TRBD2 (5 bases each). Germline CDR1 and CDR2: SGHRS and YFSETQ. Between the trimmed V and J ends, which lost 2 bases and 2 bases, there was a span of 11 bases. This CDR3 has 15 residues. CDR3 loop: CASSFRDGTYNEQFF. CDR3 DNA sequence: TGCGCCAGCAGCTTCCGGGACGGTACCTACAATGAGCAGTTCTTC.

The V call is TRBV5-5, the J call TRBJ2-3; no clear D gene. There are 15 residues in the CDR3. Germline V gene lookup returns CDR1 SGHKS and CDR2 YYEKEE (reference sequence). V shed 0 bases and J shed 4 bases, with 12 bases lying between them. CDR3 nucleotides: TGTGCCAGCAGCTTGGTGTCTGGCGTCGCAGATACGCAGTATTTT. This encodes CASSLVSGVADTQYF.

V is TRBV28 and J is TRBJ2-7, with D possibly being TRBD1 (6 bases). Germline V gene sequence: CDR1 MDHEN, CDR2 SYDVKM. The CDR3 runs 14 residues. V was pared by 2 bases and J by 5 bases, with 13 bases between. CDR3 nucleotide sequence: TGTGCCAGCAGTTTAATCGGGACACGAGACGAGCAGTACTTC. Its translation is CASSLIGTRDEQYF.